This TCR beta chain was identified during a study of blood T cells in healthy people across ages. Study-level points and caveats: There were more naive CD4+ cells and higher diversity in long-lived donors than in aged donors. Roughly linear declines in TCR beta diversity per million T cells occurred with age.

Worth noting for this clonotype: What it binds is not known.

The germline gives CDR1 SGDLS, CDR2 YYNGEE. This CDR3 is built from 13 residues. V trimming: 0 bases; J trimming: 8 bases; junction bases outside the gene matches: 4. Sample-barcoded 5' priming and a J-beta primer mix drove a second PCR of roughly 6 to 12 cycles. TCRdb re-called the 5' RACE reads through MiXCR, storing one row per CDR3 protein. The sample holds approximately 730,000 distinct CDR3 sequences, more than 40% seen once. This rearrangement joins TRBV9 to TRBJ1-2; 7 bases fit TRBD1. The sequenced material came from blood. The sequence was obtained from a woman aged 60-75 years in good health. CDR3 amino acids: CASSVEQGRGYTF. As DNA, the CDR3 is TGTGCCAGCAGCGTAGAACAGGGGCGCGGCTACACCTTC.